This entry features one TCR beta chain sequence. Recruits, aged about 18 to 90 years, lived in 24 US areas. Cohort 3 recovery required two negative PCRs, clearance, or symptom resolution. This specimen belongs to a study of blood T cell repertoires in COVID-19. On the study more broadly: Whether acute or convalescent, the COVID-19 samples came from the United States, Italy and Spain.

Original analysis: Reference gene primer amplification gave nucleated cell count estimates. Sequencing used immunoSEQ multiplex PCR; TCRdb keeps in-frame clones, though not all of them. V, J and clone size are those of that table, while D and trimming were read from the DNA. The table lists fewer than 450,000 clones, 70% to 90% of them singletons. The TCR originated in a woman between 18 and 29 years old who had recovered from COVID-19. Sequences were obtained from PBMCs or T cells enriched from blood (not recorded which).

CDR3 residues: CASSHRDRGYPPEAFF. CDR3 sequence (DNA): TGTGCCAGCAGCCATCGGGACAGGGGCTATCCCCCTGAAGCTTTCTTT. This sequence joins TRBV7-9 and TRBJ1-1; 10 nucleotides line up with TRBD1. The CDR3 is 16 amino acids. V shed 5 bases and J 6 bases; nucleotides not matched to a gene: 12. Germline loops: CDR1 SEHNR, CDR2 FQNEAQ (reference sequence).